Listed here is a single TCR beta chain. Its antigen is still unknown. CDR1 is SGHRS and CDR2 is YFSETQ in the germline V gene. CDR3 length: 15 residues. V lost 10 bases to trimming and J lost 4 bases; unmatched junction nucleotides: 16. This sample was taken from a study of monozygotic twins with cystic fibrosis. Across the whole study: Three micrograms of fragmented DNA underwent around 14 PCR cycles for library preparation.

Study-level results: Age, concordance and disease severity did not associate with shared CDR3 numbers. V usage most resembled the co-twin in 13 of 16 pairs.

Assay: immunoSEQ multiplex PCR; the TCRdb copy retains only in-frame clones and omits some. The repertoire holds 7,100 or so clones, with 85% to 95% as singletons. The sequence derives from a boy under 10 years old with cystic fibrosis. Material for sequencing was blood. This chain connects TRBV5-1 to TRBJ1-1; 7 nucleotides agree with TRBD1. The CDR3 protein is CASASLTGYGTEAFF. CDR3 DNA sequence: TGCGCCTCAGCAAGCCTGACAGGGTATGGCACTGAAGCTTTCTTT.